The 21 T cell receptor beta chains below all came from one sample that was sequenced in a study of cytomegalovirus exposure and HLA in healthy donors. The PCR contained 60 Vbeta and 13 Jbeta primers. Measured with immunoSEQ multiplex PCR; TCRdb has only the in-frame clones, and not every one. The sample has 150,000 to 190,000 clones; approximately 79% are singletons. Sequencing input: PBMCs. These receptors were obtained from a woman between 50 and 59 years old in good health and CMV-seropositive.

The CDR3 reads CASSLVRGPEAFF. DNA for the CDR3: TGTGCCAGCAGCTTAGTCCGGGGTCCTGAAGCTTTCTTT. J is TRBJ1-1 and V is TRBV7-2; D not resolved. Germline CDR1 is SGHTA and CDR2 is FQGNSA. V was pared by 1 base and J by 6 bases, with 9 bases between. The CDR3 contains 13 residues.

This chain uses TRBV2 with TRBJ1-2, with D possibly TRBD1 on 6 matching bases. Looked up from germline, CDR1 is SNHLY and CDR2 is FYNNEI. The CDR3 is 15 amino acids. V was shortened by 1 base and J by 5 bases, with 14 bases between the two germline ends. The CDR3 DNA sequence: TGTGCCAGCAGTGAAGAACAGGGTCGACCTTATGGCTACACCTTC. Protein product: CASSEEQGRPYGYTF.

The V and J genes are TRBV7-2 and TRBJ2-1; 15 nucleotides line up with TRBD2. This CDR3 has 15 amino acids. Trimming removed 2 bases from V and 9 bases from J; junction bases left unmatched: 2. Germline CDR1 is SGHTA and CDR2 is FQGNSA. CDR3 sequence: CASSLQGLAGGEQFF. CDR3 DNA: TGTGCCAGCAGCTTACAGGGACTAGCGGGGGGTGAGCAGTTCTTC.

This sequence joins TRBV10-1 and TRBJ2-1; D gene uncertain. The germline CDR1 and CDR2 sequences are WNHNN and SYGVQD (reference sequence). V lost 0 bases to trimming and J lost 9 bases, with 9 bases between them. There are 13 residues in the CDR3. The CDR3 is CASSESRAAEQFF. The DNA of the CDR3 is TGCGCCAGCAGTGAGTCGAGAGCCGCTGAGCAGTTCTTC.

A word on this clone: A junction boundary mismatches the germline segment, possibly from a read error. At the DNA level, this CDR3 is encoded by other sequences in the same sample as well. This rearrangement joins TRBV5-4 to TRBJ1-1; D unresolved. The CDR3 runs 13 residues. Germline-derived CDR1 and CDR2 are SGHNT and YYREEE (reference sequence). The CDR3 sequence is CASSLAGNTEAFF. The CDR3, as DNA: TGTGCCAGCAGTTTGGCGGGGAACACTGAAGCTTTCTTT.

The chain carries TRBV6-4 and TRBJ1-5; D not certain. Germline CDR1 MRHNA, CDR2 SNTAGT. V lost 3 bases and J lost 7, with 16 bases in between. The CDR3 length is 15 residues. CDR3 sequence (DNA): TGTGCCAGCAGTGAGCACGGATCTGGAGGGCAGCCCCAGCATTTT. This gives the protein CASSEHGSGGQPQHF.

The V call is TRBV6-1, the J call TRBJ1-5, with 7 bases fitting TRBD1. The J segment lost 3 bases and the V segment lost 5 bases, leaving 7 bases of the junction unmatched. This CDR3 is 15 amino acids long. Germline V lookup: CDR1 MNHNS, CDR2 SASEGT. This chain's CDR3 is CASSPWTGDNQPQHF. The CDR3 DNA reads TGTGCCAGCAGTCCATGGACAGGAGACAATCAGCCCCAGCATTTT.

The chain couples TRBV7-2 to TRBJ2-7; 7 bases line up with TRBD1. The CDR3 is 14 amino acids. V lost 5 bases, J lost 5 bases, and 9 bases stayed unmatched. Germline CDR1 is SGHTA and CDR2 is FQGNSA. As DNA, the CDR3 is TGTGCCAGCAGCCTTAGGGACAGCAGCCACGAGCAGTACTTC. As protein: CASSLRDSSHEQYF.

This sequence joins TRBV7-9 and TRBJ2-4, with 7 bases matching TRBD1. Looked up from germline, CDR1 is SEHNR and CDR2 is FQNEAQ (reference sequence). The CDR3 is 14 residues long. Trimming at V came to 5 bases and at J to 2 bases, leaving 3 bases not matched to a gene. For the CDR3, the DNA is TGTGCCAGCAGCCGGGACAGTTCCAAAAACATTCAGTACTTC. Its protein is CASSRDSSKNIQYF.

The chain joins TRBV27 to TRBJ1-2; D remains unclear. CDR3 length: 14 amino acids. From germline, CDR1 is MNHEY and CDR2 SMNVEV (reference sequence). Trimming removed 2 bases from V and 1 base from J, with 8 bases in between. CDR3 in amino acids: CASSLRGFNYGYTF. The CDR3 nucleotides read TGTGCCAGCAGTTTACGAGGATTTAACTATGGCTACACCTTC.

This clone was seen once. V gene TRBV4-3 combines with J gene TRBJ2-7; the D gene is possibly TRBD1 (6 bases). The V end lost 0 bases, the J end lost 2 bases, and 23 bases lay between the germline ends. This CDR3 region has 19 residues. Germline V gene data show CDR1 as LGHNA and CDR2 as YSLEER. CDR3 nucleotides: TGCGCCAGCAGCCAAGAAAGGGGGTTTGGGGACGATTTTGCCTACGAGCAGTACTTC. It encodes CASSQERGFGDDFAYEQYF.

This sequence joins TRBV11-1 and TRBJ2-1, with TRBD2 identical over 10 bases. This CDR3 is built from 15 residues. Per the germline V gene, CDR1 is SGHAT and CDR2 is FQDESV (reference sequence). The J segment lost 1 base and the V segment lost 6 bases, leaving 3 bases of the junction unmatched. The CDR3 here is CASRSSGGSYNEQFF. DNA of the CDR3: TGTGCCAGCAGGTCTAGCGGGGGTTCCTACAATGAGCAGTTCTTC. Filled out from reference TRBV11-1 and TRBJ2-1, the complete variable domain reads EAEVAQSPRYKITEKSQAVAFWCDPISGHATLYWYRQILGQGPELLVQFQDESVVDDSQLPKDRFSAERLKGVDSTLKIQPAELGDSAMYLCASRSSGGSYNEQFFGPGTRLTVL.

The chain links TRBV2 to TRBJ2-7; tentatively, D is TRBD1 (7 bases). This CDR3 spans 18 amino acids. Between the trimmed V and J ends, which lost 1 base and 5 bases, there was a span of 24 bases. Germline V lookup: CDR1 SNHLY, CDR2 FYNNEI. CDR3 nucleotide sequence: TGTGCCAGCAGTGAAGTCTTTTTCGGGGGCAGGGGGATCCACGAGCAGTACTTC. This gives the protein CASSEVFFGGRGIHEQYF.

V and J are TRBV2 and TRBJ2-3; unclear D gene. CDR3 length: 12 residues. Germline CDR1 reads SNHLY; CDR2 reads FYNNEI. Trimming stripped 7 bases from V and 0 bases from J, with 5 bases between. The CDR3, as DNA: TGTGCCAGCAAGACTAGCACAGATACGCAGTATTTT. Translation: CASKTSTDTQYF.

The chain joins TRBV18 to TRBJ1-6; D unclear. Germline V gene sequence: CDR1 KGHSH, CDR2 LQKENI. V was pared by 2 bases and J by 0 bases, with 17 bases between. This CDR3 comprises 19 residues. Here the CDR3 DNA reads TGTGCCAGCTCACCAGCTGGCTCAGGCGCACTCTCCTATAATTCACCCCTCCACTTT. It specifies CASSPAGSGALSYNSPLHF.

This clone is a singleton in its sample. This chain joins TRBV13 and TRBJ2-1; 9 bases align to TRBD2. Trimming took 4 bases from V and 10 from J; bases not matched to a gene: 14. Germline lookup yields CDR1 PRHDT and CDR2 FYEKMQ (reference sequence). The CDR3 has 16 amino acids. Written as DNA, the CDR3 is TGTGCCAGCAGCTCCCCGACTAGCGGTTCGCGGGGGGAGCAGTTCTTC. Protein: CASSSPTSGSRGEQFF.

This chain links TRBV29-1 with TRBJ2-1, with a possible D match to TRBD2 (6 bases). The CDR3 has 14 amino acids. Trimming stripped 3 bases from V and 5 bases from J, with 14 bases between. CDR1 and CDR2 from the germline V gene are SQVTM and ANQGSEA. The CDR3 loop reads CSVDPPGLHNEQFF. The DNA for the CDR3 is TGCAGCGTTGACCCCCCGGGACTGCACAATGAGCAGTTCTTC.

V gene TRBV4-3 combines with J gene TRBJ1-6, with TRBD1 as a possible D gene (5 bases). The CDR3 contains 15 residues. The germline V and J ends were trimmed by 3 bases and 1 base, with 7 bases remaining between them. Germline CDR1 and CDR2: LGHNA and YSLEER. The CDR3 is CASSQRQSYNSPLHF. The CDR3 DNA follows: TGCGCCAGCAGCCAGCGACAGTCCTATAATTCACCCCTCCACTTT.

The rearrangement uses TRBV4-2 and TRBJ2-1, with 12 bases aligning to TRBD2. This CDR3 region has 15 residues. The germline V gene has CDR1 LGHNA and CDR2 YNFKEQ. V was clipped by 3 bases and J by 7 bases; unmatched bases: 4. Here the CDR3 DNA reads TGTGCCAGCAGCCACCTAGCGGGGGGGCCGAATGAGCAGTTCTTC. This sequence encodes CASSHLAGGPNEQFF.

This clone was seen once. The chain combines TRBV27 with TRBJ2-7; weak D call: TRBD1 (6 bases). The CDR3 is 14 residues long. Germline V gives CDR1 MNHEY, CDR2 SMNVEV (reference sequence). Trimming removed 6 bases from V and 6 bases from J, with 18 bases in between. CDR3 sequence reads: CASSRDRMGAEQYF. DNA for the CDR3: TGTGCCAGCAGCCGCGACAGGATGGGGGCCGAGCAGTACTTC.

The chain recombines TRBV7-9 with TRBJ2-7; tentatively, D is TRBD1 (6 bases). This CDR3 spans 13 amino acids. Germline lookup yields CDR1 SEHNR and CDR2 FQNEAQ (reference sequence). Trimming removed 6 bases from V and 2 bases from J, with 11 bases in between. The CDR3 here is CASRDSYTYEQYF. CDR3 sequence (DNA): TGTGCCAGCAGGGACAGCTACACCTACGAGCAGTACTTC.